What follows are 18 T cell receptor beta chains derived from one specimen sequenced in a study of blood T cell repertoires in COVID-19. Clones were read by immunoSEQ multiplex PCR, and TCRdb kept only the in-frame ones, dropping some. The sample lists 280,000 or so clones, around 82% occurring once. Material: peripheral blood. Receptor source: a woman between 50 and 59 years old who had recovered from COVID-19.

The V and J genes are TRBV6-5 and TRBJ1-4; no clear D. CDR1 is MNHEY and CDR2 is SVGAGI in the germline V gene. This CDR3 region has 13 residues. V shed 2 bases and J shed 5 bases, with 6 bases lying between them. The CDR3 DNA is TGTGCCAGCAGTTACGGGCAGAATGAAAAACTGTTTTTT. Its protein is CASSYGQNEKLFF.

CDR3 region: CSASPGTGMGNSPLHF. The CDR3 nucleotides read TGCAGTGCAAGTCCCGGGACAGGGATGGGCAATTCACCCCTCCACTTT. The V call is TRBV20-1, the J call TRBJ1-6; 9 bases line up with TRBD1. This CDR3 is 16 amino acids long. J lost 7 bases, V lost 6 bases, and 13 bases had no gene match. Germline loops: CDR1 DFQATT, CDR2 SNEGSKA (reference sequence).

The chain is built from TRBV5-6 and TRBJ1-2; possibly TRBD1 for D (6 bases). Trimming pared 4 bases from V and 4 bases from J, leaving 14 bases between. This CDR3 is 14 amino acids long. Germline assignment: CDR1 SGHDT and CDR2 YYEEEE. As DNA, the CDR3 is TGTGCCAGCAGCCTACAAGACAGGCCCTATGGCTACACCTTC. Its protein is CASSLQDRPYGYTF.

The rearrangement links TRBV3-1 (or the pseudogene TRBV3-2) to TRBJ2-7, with D possibly TRBD1 on 5 matching bases. This CDR3 is 16 amino acids long. V lost 0 bases, J lost 2 bases, and 14 bases lay in between. The germline gives CDR1 LGHDT, CDR2 YNNKEL (reference sequence). For the CDR3, the DNA is TGTGCCAGCAGCCAAGAAAATGCCAGGGCCGCCTACGAGCAGTACTTC. Protein sequence: CASSQENARAAYEQYF.

The chain links TRBV15 to TRBJ1-3; TRBD1 matches at 9 bases. CDR1 is LNHNV, CDR2 YYDKDF, per germline (reference sequence). The CDR3 extends over 17 amino acids. V lost 2 bases to trimming and J lost 6 bases; unmatched junction nucleotides: 11. The CDR3 sequence is CATSRSGGGTGINTIYF. Written as DNA, the CDR3 is TGTGCCACCAGCAGATCCGGCGGGGGGACAGGGATAAACACCATATATTTT.

This chain links TRBV15 with TRBJ1-2, with 7 bases identical to TRBD1. V trimming: 2 bases; J trimming: 4 bases; junction bases outside the gene matches: 10. Germline CDR1 reads LNHNV; CDR2 reads YYDKDF (reference sequence). CDR3 length: 16 amino acids. The CDR3: CATSRPLARGFYGYTF. The CDR3 DNA is TGTGCCACCAGCAGACCCCTCGCCAGGGGGTTCTATGGCTACACCTTC.

This clone turned up a few times. This chain uses TRBV27 with TRBJ2-1, with 8 bases identical to TRBD1. With 4 bases clipped from V and 1 base from J, the junction kept 6 bases outside the gene matches. The CDR3 is 16 amino acids. Germline-derived CDR1 and CDR2 are MNHEY and SMNVEV (reference sequence). The CDR3 is CASSSPRGLSYNEQFF. CDR3 bases: TGTGCCAGCAGTTCACCCAGGGGGCTTTCCTACAATGAGCAGTTCTTC.

This clone occurred a few times. The rearrangement links TRBV5-1 to TRBJ2-2, with D possibly being TRBD1 (6 bases). The V and J ends lost 7 bases and 0 bases respectively, with 13 bases between them. Germline loops: CDR1 SGHRS, CDR2 YFSETQ. This CDR3 spans 15 amino acids. CDR3 amino acids: CASEEGHTNTGELFF. In nucleotides, the CDR3 is TGCGCCAGCGAAGAGGGACATACGAACACCGGGGAGCTGTTTTTT.

This chain connects TRBV28 to TRBJ2-1, with a tentative D call TRBD1 (6 bases). Between the trimmed V and J ends, which lost 5 bases and 10 bases, there was a span of 18 bases. CDR1 MDHEN and CDR2 SYDVKM come from the germline V gene. The CDR3 sequence is 14 residues long. CDR3 DNA sequence: TGTGCCAGCAGTCGGCGCCAGACAGGTCCAGAGCAGTTCTTC. Translated: CASSRRQTGPEQFF. Full variable domain (missing parts from reference TRBV28 and TRBJ2-1): DVKVTQSSRYLVKRTGEKVFLECVQDMDHENMFWYRQDPGLGLRLIYFSYDVKMKEKGDIPEGYSVSREKKERFSLILESASTNQTSMYLCASSRRQTGPEQFFGPGTRLTVL.

The V and J genes are TRBV6-1 and TRBJ2-7; 13 bases match TRBD2. The CDR3 contains 17 residues. The J segment lost 3 bases and the V segment lost 6 bases, leaving 11 bases of the junction unmatched. In germline, CDR1 is MNHNS, CDR2 SASEGT. CDR3 DNA: TGTGCCAGCAGCGAACGGACTAGCGGGGGCTCAGGCTACGAGCAGTACTTC. This codes for CASSERTSGGSGYEQYF.

This clone has only a few counts. J is TRBJ2-7 and V is TRBV7-2, with 11 bases matching TRBD2. Germline CDR1 and CDR2: SGHTA and FQGNSA. Germline trimming cut 1 base from V and 7 bases from J; bases unmatched to any gene: 3. The length of the CDR3 is 14 residues. CDR3 protein: CASSLGLAGSEQYF. As DNA, the CDR3 is TGTGCCAGCAGCTTAGGACTAGCGGGGAGTGAGCAGTACTTC.

The CDR3 coding sequence is TGTGCCAGCAGCTTAGCAACGGGACAGGGTGAGACCCAGTACTTC. Translating it yields CASSLATGQGETQYF. The V call is TRBV7-6, the J call TRBJ2-5, with 9 bases fitting TRBD1. This CDR3 spans 15 amino acids. Germline trimming cut 0 bases from V and 5 bases from J; bases unmatched to any gene: 4. Germline values: CDR1 SGHVS, CDR2 FNYEAQ.

About this clone itself: The sample has other DNA sequences that encode this CDR3 too. The CDR3 bases are TGTGCCACCAGCGTCGGGGGGAGCTCCTACGAGCAGTACTTC. Amino acids: CATSVGGSSYEQYF. V gene TRBV24-1 combines with J gene TRBJ2-7, with 7 bases matching TRBD2. CDR1 is KGHDR and CDR2 is SFDVKD in the germline V gene. The V and J ends lost 7 bases and 0 bases, in that order; junction bases with no gene match: 5. This CDR3 contains 14 residues.

The chain recombines TRBV4-3 with TRBJ2-7, with 10 positions matching TRBD1. J lost 4 bases, V lost 0 bases, and 6 bases had no gene match. Germline loops: CDR1 LGHNA, CDR2 YSLEER. This CDR3 comprises 16 residues. The CDR3: CASSQDLGTGVYEQYF. CDR3 bases: TGCGCCAGCAGCCAAGATCTGGGGACAGGGGTATACGAGCAGTACTTC.

The V gene is TRBV13, the J gene TRBJ2-3; 7 bases fit TRBD2. V lost 5 bases to trimming and J lost 2 bases; unmatched junction nucleotides: 7. The CDR3 contains 15 residues. Germline CDR1 and CDR2: PRHDT and FYEKMQ (reference sequence). CDR3 amino acids: CASSPPSGHTDTQYF. The CDR3 coding sequence is TGTGCCAGCAGCCCTCCTAGCGGACACACAGATACGCAGTATTTT.

The rearrangement links TRBV27 to TRBJ2-7; 8 nucleotides agree with TRBD1. The junction had 16 bases not matched to a gene; V was cut back by 6 bases and J by 6 bases. From germline, CDR1 is MNHEY and CDR2 SMNVEV (reference sequence). The CDR3 extends over 16 amino acids. CDR3 DNA: TGTGCCAGCAGCACTATACCGGGACAGGATGGTTCCGAGCAGTACTTC. As protein: CASSTIPGQDGSEQYF.

This chain uses TRBV7-2 with TRBJ2-5; D might be TRBD1 (6 bases). Between the trimmed V and J ends, which lost 6 bases and 2 bases, there was a span of 19 bases. The germline CDR1 and CDR2 sequences are SGHTA and FQGNSA. The CDR3 is 16 amino acids. CDR3 loop: CASRYIGGTRQETQYF. CDR3 DNA: TGTGCCAGCAGATATATAGGGGGTACCCGGCAAGAGACCCAGTACTTC. Filled out from reference TRBV7-2 and TRBJ2-5, the complete variable domain reads GAGVSQSPSNKVTEKGKDVELRCDPISGHTALYWYRQSLGQGLEFLIYFQGNSAPDKSGLPSDRFSAERTGGSVSTLTIQRTQQEDSAVYLCASRYIGGTRQETQYFGPGTRLLVL.

The chain carries TRBV5-1 and TRBJ2-5, with no clear D. Per germline, CDR1 SGHRS and CDR2 YFSETQ. V was cut by 2 bases and J by 2 bases, with 10 bases left in between. This CDR3 is 14 amino acids long. The CDR3 loop reads CASSFDLGQETQYF. The CDR3, as DNA: TGCGCCAGCAGCTTCGACCTAGGACAAGAGACCCAGTACTTC.